These T cell receptor beta chains were read from a single sample in a study of cytotoxic CD8 clonotypes in ibrutinib-treated CLL. TCRdb's table, derived via immunoSEQ multiplex PCR, lists solely in-frame clones and lacks some. The profile covers some 200,000 clones, with around 70% appearing a single time and 13% taken by the ten largest. Sequenced material: PBMCs, taken after 24 months of ibrutinib treatment. The receptor source for this set is a human donor with chronic lymphocytic leukemia. Both conserved end residues are trimmed from each CDR3.

J gene,V gene,CDR3 protein
TRBJ2-7,TRBV30,AWSPSSYEQY
TRBJ2-1,TRBV19,ASGLGGNEQF
TRBJ1-3,TRBV18,ASSRSDGNTIY
TRBJ2-1,TRBV28,ASSFTLSSYNEQF
TRBJ2-4,TRBV23-1,ASSPQQPRGRGENIQY
TRBJ2-7,TRBV7-2,ASSSKAGEQY
TRBJ2-5,TRBV9,ASSVTGQEGGSQY
TRBJ1-2,TRBV7-2,ASSSGPNPGLWYGYT
TRBJ2-2,TRBV6-5,ASSYVRGGTGELF
TRBJ2-1,TRBV7-9,ASSFEAWSEQF
TRBJ2-2,TRBV18,ASSPVIGELF
TRBJ2-7,TRBV27,ASSMSGRPYEQY
TRBJ2-1,TRBV2,ASKGLSSYNEQF
TRBJ1-5,TRBV5-6,ASSPGQGNQPQH
TRBJ2-3,TRBV7-8,ATIAGKTDTQY
TRBJ1-2,TRBV5-6,ASSPGDPRYT
TRBJ2-7,TRBV30,AWRTRGLDEQY
TRBJ2-1,TRBV19,ASRHQGSYNEQF
TRBJ2-3,TRBV18,ASSPASRSTDTQY
TRBJ2-1,TRBV7-7,ASSSGAGGFNEQF
TRBJ2-2,TRBV7-2,ASSSTTNTGELF
TRBJ2-5,TRBV7-7,ASSLGGGSGETQY
TRBJ2-2,TRBV7-7,ASSPRGSANTGELF
TRBJ2-3,TRBV5-1,ASSPDTDTQY
TRBJ1-2,TRBV19,ASWDPLGWSYT
TRBJ2-7,TRBV12-5,ASGSRVGGRSREQY
TRBJ1-1,TRBV6-5,ASSYWPGNTEAF
TRBJ1-5,TRBV5-6,ASSPGDSNQPQH
TRBJ2-1,TRBV19,ASSILGSGTTRNNEQF
TRBJ2-1,TRBV9,ASSPRDRYNEQF
TRBJ1-4,TRBV7-6,ASSQDRGGEKLF
TRBJ2-7,TRBV7-9,ASNEETDYEQY
TRBJ1-5,TRBV6-1,ASTKDGADQPQH
TRBJ2-3,TRBV18,ASSPPRGTYGTDTQY
TRBJ2-1,TRBV29-1,SVEDAGTSGDSSYNEQF
TRBJ1-3,TRBV27,ASASGGWDTIY
TRBJ1-1,TRBV5-4,ASSLGAANTEAF
TRBJ1-1,TRBV6-4,ASRGKGKALNTEAF
TRBJ2-1,TRBV6-5,ASKRVDEQF
TRBJ2-3,TRBV6-5,ASSYGTRPTDTQY
TRBJ1-2,TRBV6-5,ASSHRGAGGYT
TRBJ2-2,TRBV4-1,ASSQRLARTGELF
TRBJ2-3,TRBV9,ASSVIFTDTQY
TRBJ2-7,TRBV19,ASRDRGNSYEQY
TRBJ1-1,TRBV5-8,ASPMFSGQDFRPPNTEAF
TRBJ2-1,TRBV27,ASSPGTSGINEQF
TRBJ2-3,TRBV10-3,AISDGAAVTDTQY
TRBJ1-5,TRBV9,ASSVGQINQPQH
TRBJ1-1,TRBV5-1,ASSLQGDTEAF